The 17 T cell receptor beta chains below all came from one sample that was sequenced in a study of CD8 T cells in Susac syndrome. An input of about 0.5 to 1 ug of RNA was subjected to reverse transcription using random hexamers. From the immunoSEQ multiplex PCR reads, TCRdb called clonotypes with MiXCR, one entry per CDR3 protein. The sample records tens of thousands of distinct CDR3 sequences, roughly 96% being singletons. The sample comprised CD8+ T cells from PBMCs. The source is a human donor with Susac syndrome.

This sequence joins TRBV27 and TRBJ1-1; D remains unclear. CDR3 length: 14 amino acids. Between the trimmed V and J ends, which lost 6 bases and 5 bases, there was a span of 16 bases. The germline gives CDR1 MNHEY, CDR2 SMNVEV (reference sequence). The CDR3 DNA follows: TGTGCCAGCAGCACTAACCTTTTAGGGACTGAAGCTTTCTTT. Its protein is CASSTNLLGTEAFF.

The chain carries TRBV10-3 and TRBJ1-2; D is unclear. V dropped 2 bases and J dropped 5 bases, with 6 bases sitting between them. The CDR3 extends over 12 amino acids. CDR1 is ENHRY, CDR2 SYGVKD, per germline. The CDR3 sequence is CAISEGNYGYTF. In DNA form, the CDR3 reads TGTGCCATCAGTGAGGGGAATTATGGCTACACCTTC.

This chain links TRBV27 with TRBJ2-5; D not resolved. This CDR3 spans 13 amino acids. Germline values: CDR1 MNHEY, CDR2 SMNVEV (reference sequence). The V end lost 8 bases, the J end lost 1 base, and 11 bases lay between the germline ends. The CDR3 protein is CASSRAVQETQYF. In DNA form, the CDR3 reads TGTGCCAGCTCCCGGGCAGTCCAAGAGACCCAGTACTTC.

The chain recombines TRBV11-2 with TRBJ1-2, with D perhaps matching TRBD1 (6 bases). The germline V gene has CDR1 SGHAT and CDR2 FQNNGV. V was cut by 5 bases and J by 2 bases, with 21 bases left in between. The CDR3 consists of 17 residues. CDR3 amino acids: CASSPRRGGPENYGYTF. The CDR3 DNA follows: TGTGCCAGCAGCCCCCGGCGGGGGGGCCCGGAGAACTATGGCTACACCTTC.

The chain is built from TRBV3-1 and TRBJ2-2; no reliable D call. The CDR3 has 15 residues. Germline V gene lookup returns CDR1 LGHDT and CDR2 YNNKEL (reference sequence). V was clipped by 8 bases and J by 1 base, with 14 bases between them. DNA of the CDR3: TGTGCCAGCGAAGGAGCGAGAGGGAACACCGGGGAGCTGTTTTTT. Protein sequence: CASEGARGNTGELFF.

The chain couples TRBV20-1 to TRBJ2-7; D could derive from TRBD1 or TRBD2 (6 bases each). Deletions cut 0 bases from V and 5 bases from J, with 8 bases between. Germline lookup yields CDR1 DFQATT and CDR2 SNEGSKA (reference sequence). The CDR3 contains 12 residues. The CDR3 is CSARDGGHEQYF. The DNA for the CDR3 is TGCAGTGCTAGAGATGGGGGGCACGAGCAGTACTTC.

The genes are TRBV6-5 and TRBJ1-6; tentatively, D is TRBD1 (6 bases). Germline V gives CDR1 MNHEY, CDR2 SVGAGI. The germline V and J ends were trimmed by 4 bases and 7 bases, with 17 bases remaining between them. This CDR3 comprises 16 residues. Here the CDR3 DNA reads TGTGCCAGCAGTTTTATGGTAGGGGACAACAATTCACCCCTCCACTTT. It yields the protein CASSFMVGDNNSPLHF.

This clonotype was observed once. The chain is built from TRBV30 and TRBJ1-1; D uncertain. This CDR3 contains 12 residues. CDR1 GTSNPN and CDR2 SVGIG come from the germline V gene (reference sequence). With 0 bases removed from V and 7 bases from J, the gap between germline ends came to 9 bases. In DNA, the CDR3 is TGTGCCTGGAGTGTGTCAGGAGGTGAAGCTTTCTTT. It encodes CAWSVSGGEAFF.

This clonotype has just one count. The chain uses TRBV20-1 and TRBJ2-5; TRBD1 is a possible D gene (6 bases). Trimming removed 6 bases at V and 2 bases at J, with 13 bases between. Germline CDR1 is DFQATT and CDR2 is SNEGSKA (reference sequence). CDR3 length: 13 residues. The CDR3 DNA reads TGCAGTGCAATCGGGACAAGGCAAGAGACCCAGTACTTC. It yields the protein CSAIGTRQETQYF.

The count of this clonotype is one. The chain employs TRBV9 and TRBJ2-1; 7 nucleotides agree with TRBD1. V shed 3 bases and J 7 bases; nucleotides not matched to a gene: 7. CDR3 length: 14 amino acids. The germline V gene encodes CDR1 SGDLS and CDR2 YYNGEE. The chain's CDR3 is CASSALQGTNEQFF. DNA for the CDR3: TGTGCCAGCAGCGCGTTACAGGGGACGAATGAGCAGTTCTTC.

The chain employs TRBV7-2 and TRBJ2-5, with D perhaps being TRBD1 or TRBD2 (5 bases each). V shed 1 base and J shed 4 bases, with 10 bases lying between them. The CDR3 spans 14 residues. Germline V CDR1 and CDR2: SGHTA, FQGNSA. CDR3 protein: CASSLVGVGETQYF. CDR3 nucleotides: TGTGCCAGCAGCTTAGTGGGGGTAGGAGAGACCCAGTACTTC.

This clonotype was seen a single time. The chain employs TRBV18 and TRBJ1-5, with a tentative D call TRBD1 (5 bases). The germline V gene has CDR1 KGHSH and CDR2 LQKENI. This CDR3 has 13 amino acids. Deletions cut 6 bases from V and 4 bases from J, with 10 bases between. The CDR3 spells CASSDSANQPQHF. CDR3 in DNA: TGTGCCAGCTCCGACAGCGCTAATCAGCCCCAGCATTTT.

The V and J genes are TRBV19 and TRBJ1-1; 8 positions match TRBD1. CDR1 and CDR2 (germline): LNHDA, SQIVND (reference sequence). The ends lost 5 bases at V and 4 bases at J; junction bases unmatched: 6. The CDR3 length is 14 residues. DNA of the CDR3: TGTGCCAGTAGTGCGAACGGACAGGGCACTGAAGCTTTCTTT. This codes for CASSANGQGTEAFF.

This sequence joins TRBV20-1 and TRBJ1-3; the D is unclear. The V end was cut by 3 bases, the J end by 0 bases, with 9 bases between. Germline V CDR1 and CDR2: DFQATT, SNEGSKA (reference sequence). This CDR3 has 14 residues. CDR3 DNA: TGCAGTGCTAGTGCCGAGAGCTCTGGAAACACCATATATTTT. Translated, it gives CSASAESSGNTIYF.

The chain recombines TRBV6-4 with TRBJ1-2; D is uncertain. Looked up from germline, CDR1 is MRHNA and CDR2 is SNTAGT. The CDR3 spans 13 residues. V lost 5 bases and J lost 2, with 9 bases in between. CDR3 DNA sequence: TGTGCCAGCAGTTCTAGCAGAAACTATGGCTACACCTTC. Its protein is CASSSSRNYGYTF.

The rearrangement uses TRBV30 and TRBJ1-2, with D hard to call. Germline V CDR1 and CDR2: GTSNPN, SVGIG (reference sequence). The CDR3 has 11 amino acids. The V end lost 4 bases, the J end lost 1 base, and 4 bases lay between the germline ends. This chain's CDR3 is CAWTVNYGYTF. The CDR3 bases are TGTGCCTGGACCGTTAACTATGGCTACACCTTC.

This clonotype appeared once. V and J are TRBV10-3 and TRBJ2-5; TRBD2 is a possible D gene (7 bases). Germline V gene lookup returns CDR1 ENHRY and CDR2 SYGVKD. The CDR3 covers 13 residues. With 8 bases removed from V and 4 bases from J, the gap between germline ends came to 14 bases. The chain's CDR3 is CAIRRGGPETQYF. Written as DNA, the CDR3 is TGTGCCATCCGAAGGGGGGGCCCAGAGACCCAGTACTTC.